This T cell receptor (beta chain) was sequenced during a study of blood T cells in healthy people across ages. This clonotype showed up just a few times. With a J-beta primer mix and a sample-barcoded 5' primer, a second PCR ran roughly 6 to 11 cycles. Using its own MiXCR run on the 5' RACE reads, TCRdb lists one record per CDR3 protein. The table has over 700,000 distinct CDR3 sequences, 25% seen once. The V and J ends lost 6 bases and 0 bases respectively, with 8 bases between them. The CDR3 is 13 amino acids. The V gene's germline CDR1 is SQVTM and CDR2 ANQGSEA. This sample was shared with a second study, whose subject was T cells of mothers and their children. From that report: Samples were obtained from three healthy Caucasian mothers and their six children.

This chain links TRBV29-1 with TRBJ2-2; D unclear. This TCR was recovered from a boy aged 5-17 years in good health. Sequenced material: blood. The CDR3 coding sequence is TGCAGCGTCCTCCGGCCGAACACCGGGGAGCTGTTTTTT. Its protein is CSVLRPNTGELFF.